The rows below give T cell receptor beta chains drawn from one sample of a study of OX40 agonist ivuxolimab in advanced cancers. TCRdb's table, derived via immunoSEQ multiplex PCR, lists solely in-frame clones and lacks some. The sample gives 75,000 to 100,000 clones, roughly 90% of which show up once; less than 0.75% is in the top ten. The sequencing used CD4+ or CD8+ T cells sorted from blood, collected in a trial of the OX40 agonist ivuxolimab. These TCRs come from an adult with an advanced solid tumor such as melanoma, head and neck, liver or kidney cancer. The CDR3 runs from the conserved cysteine through the conserved F or W. The D gene is left open where the match is weak. Clone sizes are given selectively: once, few, many, or a class where the clone is expanded.

>.|TRBV4-3|.|TRBJ1-5
TGCGCCAGCAGCCAAGTCGTGGGTACCAATCAGCCCCAGCATTTT
CASSQVVGTNQPQHF
>.|TRBV7-3|.|TRBJ2-3
TGTGCCAGCAGCTTAACCGCAGGCACAGATACGCAGTATTTT
CASSLTAGTDTQYF
>.|TRBV10-3|.|TRBJ2-3
TGTGCCATCACCGCTAGTGGGCAGGGTGCTAGCACAGATACGCAGTATTTT
CAITASGQGASTDTQYF
>.|TRBV5-4|TRBD2|TRBJ2-3
TGTGCCAGCAGACTAGCGGGAGGGCCGTATACGCAGTATTTT
CASRLAGGPYTQYF
>.|TRBV2|.|TRBJ2-7
TGTGCCAGCAGGGACGCGTCAGGGAAAGGCTCCTACGAGCAGTACTTC
CASRDASGKGSYEQYF
>.|TRBV5-1|.|TRBJ2-5
TGCGCCAGCAGCTTGGCCGGGACTCTTCAAGAGACCCAGTACTTC
CASSLAGTLQETQYF
>once|TRBV5-8|TRBD1|TRBJ1-1
TGTGCCAGTCCCCCGCACAGGGGAAATACTGAAGCTTTCTTT
CASPPHRGNTEAFF
>.|TRBV27|TRBD1|TRBJ1-2
TGTGCCAGCAGTTTATCCTCCGGACAGGGCAAACCGGGCTATGGCTACACCTTC
CASSLSSGQGKPGYGYTF
>once|TRBV4-3|.|TRBJ2-7
TGCGCCAGCAGCCAAGATACGTCGGCTCGCTACGAGCAGTACTTC
CASSQDTSARYEQYF
>.|TRBV18|.|TRBJ2-6
TGTGCCAGCTCACCACGGGCGGGTGACCTCTCTGGGGCCAACGTCCTGACTTTC
CASSPRAGDLSGANVLTF
>.|TRBV18|.|TRBJ2-3
TGTGCCAGCGGGGGGAGAACAGATACGCAGTATTTT
CASGGRTDTQYF
>few|TRBV7-2|TRBD1|TRBJ1-2
TGTGCCAGCAGCCCGACAGGGGGCTATGGCTACACCTTC
CASSPTGGYGYTF
>.|TRBV6-5|TRBD1|TRBJ1-4
TGTGCCAGCAGAAACAGGGGGCTCAGTAATGAAAAACTGTTTTTT
CASRNRGLSNEKLFF
>few|TRBV7-2|.|TRBJ2-3
TGTGCCAGCAGTTTGACTAGTCCCCCAGATACGCAGTATTTT
CASSLTSPPDTQYF
>.|TRBV10-1|.|TRBJ2-2
TGCGCCAGCAGTGAAGGGCACTCCACCGGGGAGCTGTTTTTT
CASSEGHSTGELFF
>.|TRBV29-1|.|TRBJ1-2
TGCAGCGTTGAGGGGGGCCGCAAAACCGAAGGCTACACCTTC
CSVEGGRKTEGYTF
>.|TRBV7-2|.|TRBJ2-1
TGTGCCAGCAGCTTAAACTTGTACAATGAGCAGTTCTTC
CASSLNLYNEQFF
>.|TRBV6-6|TRBD1|TRBJ2-1
TGTGCCAGCACGGAGGACAGGGGTTACAATGAGCAGTTCTTC
CASTEDRGYNEQFF
>.|TRBV28|TRBD1|TRBJ2-3
TGTGCCAGCAGTTTAGGGGACAGGCATTCAGATACGCAGTATTTT
CASSLGDRHSDTQYF
>few|TRBV11-3|.|TRBJ2-3
TGTGCCAGCAGCCTTGGGAATTTGGGCACAGATACGCAGTATTTT
CASSLGNLGTDTQYF
>.|TRBV11-2|.|TRBJ2-7
TGTGCCAGCAGCTTGAGGGCGGGGGCCCACTACGAGCAGTACTTC
CASSLRAGAHYEQYF
>.|TRBV27|.|TRBJ2-2
TGTGCCAGCAGTTTTCCGGCTGGGGAGCTGTTTTTT
CASSFPAGELFF
>.|TRBV27|.|TRBJ2-5
TGTGCCAGCAGCACAATAGGCCGGCAAGAGACCCAGTACTTC
CASSTIGRQETQYF
>.|TRBV19|.|TRBJ2-7
TGTGCCAGTAGTACCGTATGGGGTGGGTCCTACGAGCAGTACTTC
CASSTVWGGSYEQYF
>.|TRBV7-9|TRBD1|TRBJ2-1
TGTGCCAGCAGCTTAGACGCGACAGGGGGTGAGCAGTTCTTC
CASSLDATGGEQFF
>.|TRBV5-1|TRBD1|TRBJ2-7
TGCGCCAGCAGCTTTGGACAGGAGAGCTCCGAGCAGTACTTC
CASSFGQESSEQYF
>.|TRBV18|.|TRBJ2-1
TGTGCCAGCTCACCTGATGGAAACAATGAGCAGTTCTTC
CASSPDGNNEQFF
>few|TRBV29-1|.|TRBJ1-5
TGCAGCGTTGAAACGGATAGCAATCAGCCCCAGCATTTT
CSVETDSNQPQHF
>.|TRBV27|.|TRBJ2-7
TGTGCCAGCAGTATGGACAGTACCTACGAGCAGTACTTC
CASSMDSTYEQYF